This T cell receptor beta chain was sequenced for a study of cytomegalovirus exposure and HLA in healthy donors (dated by TCRdb to about 2017). Context from the whole study: According to an earlier analysis of 587 of the donors, some 180 million T cells yielded 90 million to 140 million unique TCR beta sequences and about 280 Gb of sequence data. HLA typing included class I and class II loci at four-digit resolution. Four to six DR-DQ haplotypes were handled as single units for association and clustering, since linkage in the cohort was strong. To study patterns of TCR occurrence, a later analysis re-analyzed previously published TCR beta repertoires from around 660 donors and added high-resolution HLA genotyping. The study used immunosequencing to profile the T cell repertoires of approximately 630 subjects and linked those repertoires to cytomegalovirus serostatus. Donor age, sex, ethnicity and CMV serostatus were collected together with the repertoire data. The study combined high-throughput TCR immunosequencing, statistical association of individual TCRs with disease status, and machine learning to predict cytomegalovirus infection status. Around 320 gigabases of sequencing data and tens of millions of unique TCR sequences were included in an early release covering about 700 HLA-typed donors. An earlier analysis of several hundred of the donors applied high-throughput TCR beta sequencing to assess whether each TCR beta V gene segment acted as functional or pseudogenic. A separate validation cohort of about 110 different subjects was used in addition to the 666-subject first cohort. The later analysis used no new phenotypic data to find candidate immune exposures, relying instead on TCR beta sequences and their occurrence across donors. Every repertoire in the discovery cohort had been generated on one and the same sequencing platform. The aim of the study was to test whether cataloging public T cell receptors could identify signatures of past pathogen exposure. Among 300 to 500 genotyped donors of the cohort, an average of approximately 240,000 unique TCR beta nucleotide sequences was sequenced per donor, of which about 19% were non-productive. Genome-wide SNP genotypes for about 60% of the roughly 670 donors were used in a later genetic analysis, which treated that subset as a discovery cohort. Of the approximately 400 genotyped donors, over 65% fell in the genetic ancestry cluster associated with self-reported Caucasian donors. The number of typed donors differed by locus: about 629-640 for A, B, C, DRB1 and DQB1; about 520 for DQA1; fewer than 610 for DPA1; and about 450 for DPB1.

CDR1 and CDR2 are drawn from the germline V gene (reference sequence): GTSNPN, SVGIG. V and J lose 2 bases and 0 bases, and a span of 7 bases separates them. The CDR3 holds 13 amino acids from the cysteine to the phenylalanine. Here the CDR3 DNA is all that survives: 39 bases in frame from base 1. With respect to this clone: It lacks a known antigen. Nothing much larger sits one base from this clone, and base qualities are not available.

The cohort was made up of 650 to 700 healthy bone marrow donors. All cohort members were sampled while nominally healthy, although unrecorded immune exposures were likely present. The donor was CMV seropositive and was included in the group of 300 or so seropositive cohort members. A peripheral blood sample was provided by each donor, and peripheral blood mononuclear cells were used for TCR beta sequencing. The Qiagen DNeasy Blood Extraction Kit was used to extract genomic DNA from the blood cell samples. Findings and caveats that apply to the study as a whole: Correlated functional status among segregating V segments might be attributable to linkage disequilibrium, but an unknown experimental factor could not be ruled out. Most TCR sequences were observed very rarely across donors, whereas some public TCRs were present in many individuals. Some IMGT-functional V segments, including TRBV6-2 and TRBV6-3, could not be distinguished by the 87-base-pair reads and were therefore excluded. The classifier was reported to diagnose cytomegalovirus status with high specificity and sensitivity in both the original and validation cohorts. A cluster of highly shared sequence variants was judged likely to represent a technical artifact of the sequencing pipeline. In vitro tests confirmed that three of the cytomegalovirus-associated TCR beta chains recognize cytomegalovirus antigens. When HLA alleles, especially DR and DQ, strongly co-occurred, attributing TCR associations to individual alleles was difficult. The only immune exposure information available for the cohort was CMV serostatus. The authors suggested that the approach could potentially be generalized to other disease states and immunological phenotypes. In an earlier analysis of 587 of the donors, most TCR beta V segments appeared in productive rearrangements about 87% or about 30% of the time, broadly matching IMGT annotations. In a later analysis, several top co-occurrence clusters were reported to appear linked to parvovirus B19, influenza, CMV and Epstein-Barr virus. Because HLA typing was unavailable for some donors at each locus, only the typed subset was used in association tests. Specific HLA alleles were associated with roughly 16,000 TCR beta sequences at a false discovery rate of 0.05 in a later analysis. Because counts were too low, about 17 rarely observed V segments, including chromosome 9 orphons, were excluded from the earlier analysis of a few hundred of the donors. A further reported finding was that TCR beta sequences accurately predicted the HLA-A and HLA-B alleles for most subjects in the first cohort. Roughly uniform sequencing depth across donors was assumed in presence/absence analyses, although this assumption may not hold. In a later genetic analysis, a missense DCLRE1C variant was associated with V-gene and J-gene trimming of TCR beta chains, and the association was replicated in an independent cohort. A total of 150 to 200 TCR beta chains were listed by the study as associated with cytomegalovirus. In a later analysis, most CMV-associated TCR beta chains were found to appear HLA-restricted, with HLA associations seemingly driven largely by CMV exposure. In a later analysis, HLA-associated TCR beta chains were found to be more clonally expanded and to have lower generation probabilities than equally common non-associated chains. Compared with the roughly 600-donor mean, donors in an Asian-associated ancestry cluster had fewer N-insertions in productive TCRs, according to a later genetic analysis. In a later analysis, the rate of TCR association differed among HLA loci, with DRB1 alleles having the most associated TCRs and HLA-C alleles having the fewest. In this cohort, only TCR beta chains were sequenced, and detectable features were limited by the absence of alpha or paired-chain data.

Libraries were constructed by the immunoSEQ multiplex PCR assay. For the multiplex PCR, a mixture combining 60 forward primers for TCR Vbeta segments and 13 reverse primers for TCR Jbeta segments was used. The CDR3 region of rearranged TCR beta genes was amplified from genomic DNA by a multiplex PCR assay. On the Illumina HiSeq System, the amplified TCR beta libraries were sequenced as 87-base-pair reads. Per the source publication's procedure: Across the 700 or so repertoires, a later analysis counted 80 million or so unique TCR beta chains, some 11 million of which were shared by at least two donors. Raw reads were error-corrected and collapsed into unique sequences by a nearest-neighbor algorithm in which closely related sequences were merged to remove PCR and sequencing errors. Alignment of CDR3 sequences to IMGT reference sequences was used to assign V, D and J gene segments. For a sequence to be retained, a match of at least six nucleotides to both a V gene segment and a J gene segment was required. Rearrangements were called productive when the CDR3 lacked stop codons and stayed in frame with V and J; all others were non-productive. Following IMGT convention, CDR3 was defined as the stretch from the second conserved V-encoded cysteine up to the conserved J-encoded phenylalanine. The earlier analysis of approximately 500 of the donors excluded sequences that lacked an unambiguous match to a single V gene segment. In an earlier analysis of more than 500 of the donors, a V segment was called functional when productive rearrangements were above 56.7%, and segregating when the standard deviation between donors exceeded 5%. A statistical classification framework was built for diagnosing cytomegalovirus status from the catalog of TCR beta chain sequences. A later analysis assigned V and J genes by comparing TCR nucleotide sequences with IMGT/GENE-DB human TR gene sequences. The TCRdist pipeline was used in a later analysis to assign CDR3 sequences and most-parsimonious VDJ recombination scenarios. In a later analysis, each TCR beta chain was defined by its CDR3 amino acid sequence together with its V-gene family, and reads without a unique V-gene family were excluded. A later analysis removed 500 to 600 highly shared, low-generation-probability nucleotide sequences to deal with suspected cross-contamination and a sequencing artifact. In a later analysis, a clonal expansion index for each public chain was calculated from normalized within-repertoire ranks of inferred template counts. Generation probabilities in a later analysis came from a VDJ recombination model fitted to out-of-frame rearrangements, and those results were checked against IGoR. A later analysis scored TCR-TCR, TCR-HLA and TCR-CMV co-occurrence with hypergeometric tests, applying a repertoire-size bias correction to TCR pairs. False discovery rates were estimated in a later analysis by permuting HLA or CMV assignments 20 times. In a later analysis, co-occurring TCRs were grouped using DBSCAN, with TCRdist sequence similarity added in when clustering inside HLA-allele-positive subsets. Co-occurrence clustering excluded repertoires with fewer than 30,000 or more than 120,000 public chains, plus five with anomalous nucleotide sharing. The table was pulled from immuneACCESS by TCRdb, which kept in-frame rearrangements only. Such tables lose some clones; where checked, under half of the loss comes from unresolved V genes, and the rest has no known cause. V, J and clone size are taken as reported in that table, and D and trimming were inferred from the DNA itself. The sample profile shows more than 85,000 clones; over 65% of them were found once. Roughly 13% of the sample comes from the top ten.

The receptor was derived from a young man in good health and CMV-seropositive. The chain was built from TRBV30 and TRBJ2-5; 6 matching bases give a weak D call of TRBD1. The sequencing sample was made of PBMCs. The base sequence is TGTGCCTGGAGTACAGGGAACCAAGAGACCCAGTACTTC. Translated, it gives CAWSTGNQETQYF. Beyond the CDR3, the reference TRBV30 and TRBJ2-5 genes provide the residues; the full variable domain reads: SQTIHQWPATLVQPVGSPLSLECTVEGTSNPNLYWYRQAAGRGLQLLFYSVGIGQISSEVPQNLSASRPQDRQFILSSKKLLLSDSGFYLCAWSTGNQETQYFGPGTRLLVL.